The following is a TCR beta chain sequence with its context. Method: immunoSEQ multiplex PCR; TCRdb's copy keeps in-frame clones and lacks some. The sample shows about 270,000 clones, roughly nine tenths of them seen only once. This sample was included in a study of blood T cell repertoires in COVID-19. Background on the study: The United States, Italy and Spain supplied acute and convalescent COVID-19 samples.

The CDR3 covers 15 residues. With 3 bases removed from V and 0 bases from J, the gap between germline ends came to 9 bases. Germline CDR1 MDHEN, CDR2 SYDVKM. This receptor was obtained from a woman aged 30 to 39 with COVID-19, enrolled during active disease. The gene calls are TRBV28 and TRBJ2-1, with D possibly being TRBD1 (6 bases). What was sequenced was peripheral blood. CDR3 sequence (DNA): TGTGCCAGCAGTTTCAGGGGTTACTCCTACAATGAGCAGTTCTTC. This translates into CASSFRGYSYNEQFF. Complete variable domain (other parts from reference TRBV28 and TRBJ2-1): DVKVTQSSRYLVKRTGEKVFLECVQDMDHENMFWYRQDPGLGLRLIYFSYDVKMKEKGDIPEGYSVSREKKERFSLILESASTNQTSMYLCASSFRGYSYNEQFFGPGTRLTVL.